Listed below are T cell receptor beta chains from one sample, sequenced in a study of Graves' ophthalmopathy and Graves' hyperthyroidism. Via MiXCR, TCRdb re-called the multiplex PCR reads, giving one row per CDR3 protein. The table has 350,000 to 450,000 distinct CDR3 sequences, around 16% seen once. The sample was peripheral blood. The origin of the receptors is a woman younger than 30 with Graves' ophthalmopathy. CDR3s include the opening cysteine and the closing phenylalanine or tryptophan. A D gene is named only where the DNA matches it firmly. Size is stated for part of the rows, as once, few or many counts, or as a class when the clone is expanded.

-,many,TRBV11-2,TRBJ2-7,TGTGCCTCGGGACCAGCCTCCTACGAGCAGTACTTC,CASGPASYEQYF
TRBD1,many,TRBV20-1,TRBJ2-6,TGCAGTGCCCCGACAGGGACCGGGGCCAACGTCCTGACTTTC,CSAPTGTGANVLTF
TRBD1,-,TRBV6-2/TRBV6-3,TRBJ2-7,TGTGCCAGCAGTTCCGGGACAGGCGTCCTACCGCAGTACTTC,CASSSGTGVLPQYF
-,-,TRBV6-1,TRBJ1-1,TGTGCCAGCTCGATGGGGATGAACACTGAAGCTTTCTTT,CASSMGMNTEAFF
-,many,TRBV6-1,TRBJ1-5,TGTGCCAGCAGTCCCCGGGACCGAGGCAATCAGCCCCAGCATTTT,CASSPRDRGNQPQHF
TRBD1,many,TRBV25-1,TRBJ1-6,TGTGCCAGCAGTGACCGGGAGAGGGGACAGGGGGCTTCTGCGAATTCACCCCTCCACTTT,CASSDRERGQGASANSPLHF
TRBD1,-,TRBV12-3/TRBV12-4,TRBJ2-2,TGTGCCAGCAGTTTTGGGGCAGGGGGTACCGGGGAGCTGTTTTTT,CASSFGAGGTGELFF
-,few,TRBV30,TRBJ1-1,TGTGCCTATGGTTGGGGGACCACTGAAGCTTTCTTT,CAYGWGTTEAFF
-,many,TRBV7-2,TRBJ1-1,TGTGCCAGCAGCTTAGTTGCGTGGGGGGACACTGAAGCTTTCTTT,CASSLVAWGDTEAFF
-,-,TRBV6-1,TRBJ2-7,TGTGCCAGCAGTAGAAAGCAGGCCTACGAGCAGTACTTC,CASSRKQAYEQYF
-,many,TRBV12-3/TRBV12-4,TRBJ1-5,TGTGCCAGCAGTTTTCGGGGTGGGGGAGGCAATCAGCCCCAGCATTTT,CASSFRGGGGNQPQHF
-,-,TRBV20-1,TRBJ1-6,TGCAGTGCTACCTTTAGCCGGGACTCACCCCTCCACTTT,CSATFSRDSPLHF
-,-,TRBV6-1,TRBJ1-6,TGTGCCAGAAAGCCGGGAAATAATAATTCACCCCTCCACTTT,CARKPGNNNSPLHF
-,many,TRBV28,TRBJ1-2,TGTGCCAGCAGTCTGTTCCCCCTAGGGGGACAAGGCTACACCTTC,CASSLFPLGGQGYTF
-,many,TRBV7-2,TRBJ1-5,TGTGCCAGCAGCTTAATGGTTAGTGGCAATCAGCCCCAGCATTTT,CASSLMVSGNQPQHF
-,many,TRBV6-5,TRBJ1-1,TGTGCCAGCAGTTACGGTGAGGAGAACACTGAAGCTTCCTTT,CASSYGEENTEASF
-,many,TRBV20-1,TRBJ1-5,TGCAGTGCTGTGGGGGGCCCCCAGCCCCAGCATTTT,CSAVGGPQPQHF
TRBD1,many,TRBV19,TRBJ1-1,TGTGCCAGTAAGCACAGGGGATTAACTGAAGCTTTCTTT,CASKHRGLTEAFF
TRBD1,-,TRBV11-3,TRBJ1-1,TGTGCCAGCAGCTTGGGCCCGAGGACAGGGGGAATCGAGAACACTGAAGCTTTCTTT,CASSLGPRTGGIENTEAFF
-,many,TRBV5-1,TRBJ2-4,TGCGCCAGCAGCTTGGGACAGCTGCTAGAGGCCAAAAACATTCAGTACTTC,CASSLGQLLEAKNIQYF
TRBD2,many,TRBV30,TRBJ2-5,TGTGCCTGGAGTGTACTAGGGACTAGCCAAGAGACCCAGTACTTC,CAWSVLGTSQETQYF
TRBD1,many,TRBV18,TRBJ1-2,TGTGCCAGCTCACGGGACAGCTATGGCTACACCTTC,CASSRDSYGYTF
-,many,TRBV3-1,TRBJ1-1,TGTGCCAGCACCAACAAGGGGCGGAACACTGAAGCTTTCTTT,CASTNKGRNTEAFF
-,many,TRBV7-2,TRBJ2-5,TGTGCCAGCAGCTTATTTCGACGACAAGAGACCCAGTACTTC,CASSLFRRQETQYF
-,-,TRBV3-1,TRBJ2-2,TGTGCCAGCAGCCAAGAGGTAGTCGCCGGGGAGCTGTTTTTT,CASSQEVVAGELFF
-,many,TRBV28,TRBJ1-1,TGTGCCAGCAGTTTAGCGGACAACACTGAAGCTTTCTTT,CASSLADNTEAFF
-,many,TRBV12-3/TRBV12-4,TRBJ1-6,TGTGCCAGCAGGCAGGGGCTCGGCAAAGGACCCCTCCACTTT,CASRQGLGKGPLHF
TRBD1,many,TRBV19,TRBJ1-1,TGTGCCAGTAGTATCGGGACAGAGAACACTGAAGCTTTCTTT,CASSIGTENTEAFF
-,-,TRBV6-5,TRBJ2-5,TGTGCCAGCAGTTACCCCTTCTTAAGACGGACAGAAGAGACCCAGTACTTC,CASSYPFLRRTEETQYF
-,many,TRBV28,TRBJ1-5,TGTGCCAGCAGTGCGCACGTCAATCAGCCCCAGCATTTT,CASSAHVNQPQHF
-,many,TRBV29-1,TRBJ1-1,TGCAGCGCTTTAGACAGGAGCAACACTGAAGCTTTCTTT,CSALDRSNTEAFF
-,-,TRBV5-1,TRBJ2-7,TGCGCCAGCAGCTTTTCCAGGGGCGGGGACGAGCAGTACTTC,CASSFSRGGDEQYF
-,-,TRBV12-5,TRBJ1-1,TGTGCTAGTGGTTTGGAGGGGGGCACTGAAGCTTTCTTT,CASGLEGGTEAFF
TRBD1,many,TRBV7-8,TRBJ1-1,TGTGCCAGCACCAGGGGGTCGGGTCGGAACACTGAAGCTTTCTTT,CASTRGSGRNTEAFF
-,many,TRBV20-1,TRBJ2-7,TGCAGTGCTAGAGACGGGACCTCCTACGAGCAGTACTTC,CSARDGTSYEQYF
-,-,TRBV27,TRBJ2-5,TGTGCCAGCAGTTTAAGGGGCGCCGGGGATTGGGAGACCCAGTACTTC,CASSLRGAGDWETQYF
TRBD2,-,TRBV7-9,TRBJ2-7,TGTGCCAGCAGCTTAGTGCGGGAGTCTTACGAGCAGTACTTC,CASSLVRESYEQYF